This T cell receptor beta chain was documented in a study of T cells in Graves' hyperthyroidism and ophthalmopathy. The CDR3 is 14 residues long. Looked up from germline, CDR1 is MNHNS and CDR2 is SASEGT. RNA transcripts provided the source from which TCR beta CDR3 regions were amplified. TCR CDR3 regions were first amplified by RT-PCR with HTBI primers. MiXCR, applied by TCRdb to the multiplex PCR reads, yields one record per CDR3 protein. The repertoire holds about 480,000 distinct CDR3 sequences, with approximately 23% as singletons. This clonotype was recorded at least ten times. The junction departs from germline at one end; a sequencing error may be responsible.

The TCR sequence derives from a woman aged 70 to 79 with Graves' ophthalmopathy. This chain links TRBV6-1 with TRBJ1-1, with a weak D call TRBD1 (5 bases). The sample comprised blood. The chain's CDR3 is CASSKAGATTEAFF. For the CDR3, the DNA is TGTGCCAGCAGTAAAGCCGGGGCAACCACTGAAGCTTTCTTT.